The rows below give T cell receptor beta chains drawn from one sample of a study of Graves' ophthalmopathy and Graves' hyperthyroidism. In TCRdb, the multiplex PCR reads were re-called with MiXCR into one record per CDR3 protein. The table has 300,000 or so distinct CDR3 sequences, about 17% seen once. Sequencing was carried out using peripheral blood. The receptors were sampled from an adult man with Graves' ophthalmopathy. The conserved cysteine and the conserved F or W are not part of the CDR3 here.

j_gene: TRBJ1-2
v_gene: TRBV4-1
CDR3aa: ASSQEGRKTNYGYT

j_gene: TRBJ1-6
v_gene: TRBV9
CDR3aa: ASSVGDFNSPLH

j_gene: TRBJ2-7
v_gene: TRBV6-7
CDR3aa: ASSYPNPGQGSDYEQY

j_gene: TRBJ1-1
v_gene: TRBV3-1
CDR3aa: ASSQDRGGGTEAF

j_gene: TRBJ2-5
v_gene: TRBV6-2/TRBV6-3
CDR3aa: VSSTTSFMEAQY

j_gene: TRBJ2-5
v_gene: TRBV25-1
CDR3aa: ASRSTGGLQETQY

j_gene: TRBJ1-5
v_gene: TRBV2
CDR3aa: ASTQGVGNQPQH

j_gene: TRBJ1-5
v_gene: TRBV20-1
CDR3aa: SDFAVQGRNQPQH

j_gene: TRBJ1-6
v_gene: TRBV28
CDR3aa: ASSLDGARNSPLH

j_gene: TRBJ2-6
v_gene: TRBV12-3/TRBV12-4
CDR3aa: ASTTRGAGANVLT

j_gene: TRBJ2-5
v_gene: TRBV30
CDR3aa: AWSGTSGFKTQY

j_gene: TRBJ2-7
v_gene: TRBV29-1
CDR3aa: SASDRDSYEQY

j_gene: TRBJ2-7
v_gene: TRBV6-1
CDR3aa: ASSETGDTYEQY

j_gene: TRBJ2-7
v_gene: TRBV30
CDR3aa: AWRPSGIHEQY